This TCR beta chain was observed in a study of blood T cell repertoires in COVID-19. The overall study: From the United States, Italy and Spain came samples of acute and convalescent COVID-19.

The repertoire was sequenced with immunoSEQ multiplex PCR; TCRdb's copy has only in-frame clones and lacks some. Of roughly 180,000 clones listed, around 85% are singletons. Everyone who took part was roughly 18 to 89 years old, and they came from about two dozen US areas. Participant reports of clinical history set cohort assignment. This CDR3 contains 20 residues. Deletions cut 4 bases from V and 0 bases from J, with 28 bases between. Germline CDR1 SQVTM, CDR2 ANQGSEA. What was sequenced was PBMCs or T cells enriched from blood (not recorded which). This TCR derives from a woman aged 40 to 50 with acute COVID-19. This rearrangement joins TRBV29-1 to TRBJ2-1, with D perhaps TRBD2 (7 bases). The DNA for the CDR3 is TGCAGCGTTGGGGAAATGGGTGGCTTTAGGGGGAGGGGCTCCTACAATGAGCAGTTCTTC. This encodes CSVGEMGGFRGRGSYNEQFF.